This TCR beta chain was captured by sequencing in a study of blood T cell repertoires in COVID-19. Study-level background: Acute-phase and convalescent COVID-19 samples originated in the United States, Italy and Spain. Sources were T cells, B-cell-depleted T cells, or PBMCs; the material itself was cDNA or gDNA.

In the authors' workflow: Scientists estimated how many nucleated cells there were by amplifying reference gene primers. Some clones are missing from TCRdb's copy, which holds only in-frame ones; the method was immunoSEQ multiplex PCR. D and trimming come from the DNA, and the V and J calls and clone size come from that table. The table includes about 270,000 clones, under 95% detected once. Per germline, CDR1 GTSNPN and CDR2 SVGIG (reference sequence). This CDR3 region has 13 residues. Trimming pared 4 bases from V and 0 bases from J, leaving 7 bases between. Cohorts were based on clinical histories the participants reported.

The sequencing input was PBMCs or T cells enriched from blood (not recorded which). The V and J genes are TRBV30 and TRBJ1-3, with D possibly matching TRBD1 (5 bases). This receptor was identified in a woman aged 40 to 50 with acute COVID-19. CDR3 in DNA: TGTGCCTGGACAGGGCGCTCTGGAAACACCATATATTTT. Translating gives CAWTGRSGNTIYF.